This T cell receptor beta chain was captured by sequencing in a study of T cell changes during pregnancy in multiple sclerosis. Here immunoSEQ multiplex PCR was the method, and the copy in TCRdb shows in-frame clones only, minus some. Of around 56,000 clones listed, about 90% were seen once; the top ten hold around 3%. The CDR3 length is 18 residues. Germline-derived CDR1 and CDR2 are SGHVS and FQNEAQ. The trim removed 2 bases at V and 0 bases at J, leaving 8 bases unmatched. Material: peripheral blood, obtained in the third trimester of pregnancy. V gene TRBV7-8 combines with J gene TRBJ2-3; 10 nucleotides agree with TRBD1. The TCR originated in a female donor in good health, enrolled as a control in a pregnancy study. The CDR3 DNA reads TGTGCCAGCAGCTTACCGGGACAGGGGCCCCAAAGCACAGATACGCAGTATTTT. Protein: CASSLPGQGPQSTDTQYF.